The sequence of this T cell receptor (beta chain) was determined in a study of radiotherapy plus CTLA-4 blockade in lung cancer (dated by TCRdb to between 2018 and 2020). For context, the study as a whole: Among the enrolled patients, about 19% had an objective response, and 25% to 40% reached disease control.

For this chain, trimming is 1 base at the V end and 1 base at the J end, and the number of junction bases without a gene match is 7. The cysteine opens and the phenylalanine closes a CDR3 of 17 amino acids. Only the CDR3 portion is preserved as DNA: 51 bases, with reading frame beginning at the first base. CDR1 and CDR2 (MGHDK, SYGVNS) derive from the germline V gene. Receptor libraries were prepared by the immunoSEQ multiplex PCR assay. The table was pulled from immuneACCESS by TCRdb, which kept in-frame rearrangements only. Such tables lose some clones; where checked, under half of the loss comes from unresolved V genes, and the rest has no known cause. In this sample the table shows roughly 93,000 clones, approximately 78% of which occur a single time. The ten largest account for 3% to 3.5% of the sample. This clone was observed a single time. Its specific antigen is unknown. No quality values exist for individual bases; no much larger clone is one base distant.

Beyond this particular receptor, the publication reports: The strongest predictors of response, as reported, were early dynamic changes in blood T cell clones along with a rise in serum interferon-beta after radiation. After treatment with radiotherapy and ipilimumab, TCR clones that originated in tumors expanded in peripheral blood.

The study evaluated CTLA-4 blockade (ipilimumab) given together with focal radiation therapy in patients who had chemo-refractory metastatic non-small-cell lung cancer. The sequence came from a human donor with non-small cell lung cancer who had a partial response to radiotherapy plus ipilimumab. Sequencing was performed on peripheral blood, taken from a patient treated with radiotherapy plus ipilimumab. The V gene is TRBV25-1 and the J gene is TRBJ2-3; 8 junctional bases match TRBD2. The DNA sequence follows: TGTGCCAGCAGTGAATTTGGTAGCGGGACTGGCACAGATACGCAGTATTTT. Its protein reads: CASSEFGSGTGTDTQYF.